This TCR beta chain is drawn from a study of beta chain features in type 1 diabetes. Whole-study findings and limits: Across all four CD4+ subsets, people with type 1 diabetes showed modestly shorter TCRB CDR3s. In these data, an HLA type influence on TCRB rearrangement remained unresolved.

J gave up 5 bases and V 3 bases, and 2 bases lay outside the gene matches. The germline gives CDR1 SEHNR, CDR2 FQNEAQ (reference sequence). This CDR3 region has 15 residues. Via the markers CD45RO/CCR7/CD25/CD127/CD95/CD27, stem cell-like memory, regulatory, central memory and naive CD4+ cells were sorted. This clone was seen more than once but under ten times. Its antigen is unknown. The authors reverse transcribed all of the isolated RNA, so sequencing captured expressed TCRB transcripts. Assay: immunoSEQ multiplex PCR; the TCRdb copy retains only in-frame clones and omits some. The table has under 450,000 clones, more than 11% seen once; the top ten hold less than 0.04%.

The chain uses TRBV7-9 and TRBJ2-5, with 14 bases that match TRBD2. What was sequenced was naive CD4+ T cells from blood. This TCR was recovered from a man aged 30 to 45 in good health. CDR3 residues: CASSFWTSGRETQYF. CDR3 sequence (DNA): TGTGCCAGCAGCTTTTGGACTAGCGGGAGGGAGACCCAGTACTTC.